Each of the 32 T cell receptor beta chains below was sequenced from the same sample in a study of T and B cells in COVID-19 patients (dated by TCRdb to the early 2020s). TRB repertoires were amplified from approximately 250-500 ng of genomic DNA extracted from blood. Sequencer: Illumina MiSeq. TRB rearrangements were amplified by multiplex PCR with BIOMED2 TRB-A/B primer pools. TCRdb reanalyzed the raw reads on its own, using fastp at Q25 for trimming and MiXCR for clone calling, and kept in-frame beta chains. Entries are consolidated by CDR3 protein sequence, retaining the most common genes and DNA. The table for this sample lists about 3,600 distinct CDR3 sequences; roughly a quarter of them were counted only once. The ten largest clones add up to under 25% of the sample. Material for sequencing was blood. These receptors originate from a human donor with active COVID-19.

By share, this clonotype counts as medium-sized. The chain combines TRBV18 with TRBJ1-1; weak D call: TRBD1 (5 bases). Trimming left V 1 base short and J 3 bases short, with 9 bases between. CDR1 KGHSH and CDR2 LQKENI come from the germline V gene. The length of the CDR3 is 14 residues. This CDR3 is CASSPLGRDTEAFF. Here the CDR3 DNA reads TGTGCCAGCTCACCACTGGGGCGCGACACTGAAGCTTTCTTT.

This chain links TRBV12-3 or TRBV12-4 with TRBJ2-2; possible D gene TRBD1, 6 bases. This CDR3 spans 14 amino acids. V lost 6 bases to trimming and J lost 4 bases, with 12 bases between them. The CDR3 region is CASRPGQFTGELFF. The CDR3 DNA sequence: TGTGCCAGCAGACCAGGACAGTTCACCGGGGAGCTGTTTTTT.

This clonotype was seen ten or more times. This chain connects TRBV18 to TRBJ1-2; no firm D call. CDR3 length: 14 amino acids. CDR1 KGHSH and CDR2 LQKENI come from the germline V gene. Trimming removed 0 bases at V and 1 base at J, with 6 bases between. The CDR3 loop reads CASSPPFLNYGYTF. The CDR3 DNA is TGTGCCAGCTCACCACCTTTCCTTAACTATGGCTACACCTTC.

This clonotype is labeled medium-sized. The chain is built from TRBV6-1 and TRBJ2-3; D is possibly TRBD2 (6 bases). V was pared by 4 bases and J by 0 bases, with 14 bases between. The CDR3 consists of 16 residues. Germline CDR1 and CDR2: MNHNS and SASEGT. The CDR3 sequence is CASSVWVADSTDTQYF. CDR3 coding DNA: TGTGCCAGCAGTGTTTGGGTAGCGGATAGCACAGATACGCAGTATTTT.

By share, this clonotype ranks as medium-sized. The CDR3 region is CASGVDVDTGELFF. CDR3 nucleotide sequence: TGTGCCAGCGGGGTGGATGTCGACACCGGGGAGCTGTTTTTT. This chain uses TRBV6-5 with TRBJ2-2; D is ambiguous. V lost 8 bases, J lost 3 bases, and 13 bases lay in between. The CDR3 is 14 amino acids. The germline V gene encodes CDR1 MNHEY and CDR2 SVGAGI.

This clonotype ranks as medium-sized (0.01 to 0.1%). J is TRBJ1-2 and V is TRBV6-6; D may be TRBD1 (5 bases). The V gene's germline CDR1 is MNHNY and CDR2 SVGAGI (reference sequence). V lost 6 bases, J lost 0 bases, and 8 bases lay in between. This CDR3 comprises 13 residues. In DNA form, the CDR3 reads TGTGCCAGCAGCCAGGGAGCTAACTATGGCTACACCTTC. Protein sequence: CASSQGANYGYTF.

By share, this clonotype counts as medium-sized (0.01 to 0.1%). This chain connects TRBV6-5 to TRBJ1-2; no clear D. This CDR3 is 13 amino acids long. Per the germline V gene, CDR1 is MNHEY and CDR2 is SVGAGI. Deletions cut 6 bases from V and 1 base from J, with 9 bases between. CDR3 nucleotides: TGTGCCAGCAGAGGGATGAGTAACTATGGCTACACCTTC. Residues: CASRGMSNYGYTF.

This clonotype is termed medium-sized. CDR3 sequence reads: CASTRGQQETQYF. Written as DNA, the CDR3 is TGTGCCAGCACACGTGGACAGCAAGAGACCCAGTACTTC. This chain uses TRBV6-6 with TRBJ2-5; a weak D match, TRBD1 (6 bases). V was trimmed by 7 bases and J by 2 bases, leaving 11 bases between them. Germline values: CDR1 MNHNY, CDR2 SVGAGI (reference sequence). CDR3 length: 13 amino acids.

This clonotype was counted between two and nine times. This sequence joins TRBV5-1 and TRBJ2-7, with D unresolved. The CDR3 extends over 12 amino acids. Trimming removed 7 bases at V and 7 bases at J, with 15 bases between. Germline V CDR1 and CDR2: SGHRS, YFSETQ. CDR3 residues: CASGDRAREQYF. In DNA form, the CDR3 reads TGCGCCAGCGGCGATAGGGCGCGAGAGCAGTACTTC.

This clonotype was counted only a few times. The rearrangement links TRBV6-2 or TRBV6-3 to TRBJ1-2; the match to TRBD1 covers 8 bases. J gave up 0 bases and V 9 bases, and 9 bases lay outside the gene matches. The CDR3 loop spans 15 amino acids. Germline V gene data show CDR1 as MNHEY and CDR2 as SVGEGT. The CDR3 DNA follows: TGTGCCAGTCAGGGGGCACTCCAAGCTAACTATGGCTACACCTTC. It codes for CASQGALQANYGYTF.

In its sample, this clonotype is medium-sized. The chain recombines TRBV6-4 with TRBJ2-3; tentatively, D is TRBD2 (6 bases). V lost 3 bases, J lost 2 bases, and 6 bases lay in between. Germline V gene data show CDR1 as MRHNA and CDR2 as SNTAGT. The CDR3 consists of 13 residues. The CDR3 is CASSELATDTQYF. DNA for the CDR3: TGTGCCAGCAGTGAACTAGCCACAGATACGCAGTATTTT.

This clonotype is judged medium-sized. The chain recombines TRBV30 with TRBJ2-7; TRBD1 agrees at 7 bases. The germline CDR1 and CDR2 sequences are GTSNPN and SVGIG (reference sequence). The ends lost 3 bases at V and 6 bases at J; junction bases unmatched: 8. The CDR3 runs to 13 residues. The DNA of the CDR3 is TGTGCCTGGAGGGGGGACAGTGGAGGCGAGCAGTACTTC. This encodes CAWRGDSGGEQYF.

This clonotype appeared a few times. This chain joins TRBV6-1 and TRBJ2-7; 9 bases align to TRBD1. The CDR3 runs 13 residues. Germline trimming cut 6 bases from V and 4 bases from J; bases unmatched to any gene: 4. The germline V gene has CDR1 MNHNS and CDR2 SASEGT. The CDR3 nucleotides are TGTGCCAGCAGGGGGACAGGGAGTTACGAGCAGTACTTC. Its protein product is CASRGTGSYEQYF.

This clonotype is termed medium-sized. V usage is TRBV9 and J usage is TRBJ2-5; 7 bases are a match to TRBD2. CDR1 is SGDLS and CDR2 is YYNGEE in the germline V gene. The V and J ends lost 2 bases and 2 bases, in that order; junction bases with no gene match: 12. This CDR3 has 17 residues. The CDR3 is CASSVRGVAGLQETQYF. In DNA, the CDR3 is TGTGCCAGCAGCGTGAGAGGGGTAGCGGGCCTTCAAGAGACCCAGTACTTC. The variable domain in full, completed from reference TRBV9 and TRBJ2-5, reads DSGVTQTPKHLITATGQRVTLRCSPRSGDLSVYWYQQSLDQGLQFLIQYYNGEERAKGNILERFSAQQFPDLHSELNLSSLELGDSALYFCASSVRGVAGLQETQYFGPGTRLLVL.

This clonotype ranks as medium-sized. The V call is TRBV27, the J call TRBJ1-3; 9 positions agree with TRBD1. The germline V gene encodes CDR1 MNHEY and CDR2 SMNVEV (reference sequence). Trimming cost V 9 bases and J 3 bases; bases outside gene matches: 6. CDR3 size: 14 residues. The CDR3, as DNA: TGTGCCAGTTCCGGGACAGGGTTTGGAAACACCATATATTTT. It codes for CASSGTGFGNTIYF.

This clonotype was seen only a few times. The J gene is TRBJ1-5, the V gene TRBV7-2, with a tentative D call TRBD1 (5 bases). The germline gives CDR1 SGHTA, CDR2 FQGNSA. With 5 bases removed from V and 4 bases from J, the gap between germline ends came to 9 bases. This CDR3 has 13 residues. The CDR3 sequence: CASSPGSNQPQHF. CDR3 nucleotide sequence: TGTGCCAGCAGCCCAGGGAGTAATCAGCCCCAGCATTTT. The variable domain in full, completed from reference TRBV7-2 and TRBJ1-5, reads GAGVSQSPSNKVTEKGKDVELRCDPISGHTALYWYRQSLGQGLEFLIYFQGNSAPDKSGLPSDRFSAERTGGSVSTLTIQRTQQEDSAVYLCASSPGSNQPQHFGDGTRLSIL.

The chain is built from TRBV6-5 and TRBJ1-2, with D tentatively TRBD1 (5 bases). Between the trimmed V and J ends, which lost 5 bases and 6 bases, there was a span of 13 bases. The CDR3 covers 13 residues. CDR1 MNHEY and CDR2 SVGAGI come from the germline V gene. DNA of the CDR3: TGTGCCAGCAGTGATCTGGGGCTGAATGGCTACACCTTC. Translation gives CASSDLGLNGYTF.

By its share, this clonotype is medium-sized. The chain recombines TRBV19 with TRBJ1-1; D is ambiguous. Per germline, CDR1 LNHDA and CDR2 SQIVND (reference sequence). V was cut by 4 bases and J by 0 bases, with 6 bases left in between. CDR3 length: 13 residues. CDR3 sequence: CASSTQLNTEAFF. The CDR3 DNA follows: TGTGCCAGTAGTACACAACTGAACACTGAAGCTTTCTTT.

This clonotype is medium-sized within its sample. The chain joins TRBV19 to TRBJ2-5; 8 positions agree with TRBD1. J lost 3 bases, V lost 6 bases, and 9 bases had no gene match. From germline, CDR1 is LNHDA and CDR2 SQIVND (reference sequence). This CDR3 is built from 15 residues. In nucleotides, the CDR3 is TGTGCCAGTAGCAAAATTACAGGGGGAAAAGAGACCCAGTACTTC. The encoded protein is CASSKITGGKETQYF.

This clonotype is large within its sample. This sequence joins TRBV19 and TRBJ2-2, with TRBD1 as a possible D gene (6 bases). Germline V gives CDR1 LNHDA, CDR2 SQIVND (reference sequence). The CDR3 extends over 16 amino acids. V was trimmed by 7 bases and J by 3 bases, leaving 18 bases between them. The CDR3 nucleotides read TGTGCCAGTATTGCTTTGAAACAGGGTTACACCGGGGAGCTGTTTTTT. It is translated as CASIALKQGYTGELFF.

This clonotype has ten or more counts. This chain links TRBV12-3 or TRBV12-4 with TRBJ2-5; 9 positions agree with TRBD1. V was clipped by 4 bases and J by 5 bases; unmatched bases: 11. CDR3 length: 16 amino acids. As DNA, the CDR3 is TGTGCCAGCAGTTCAACCCGGGACAGGGTTGCGGAGACCCAGTACTTC. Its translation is CASSSTRDRVAETQYF.

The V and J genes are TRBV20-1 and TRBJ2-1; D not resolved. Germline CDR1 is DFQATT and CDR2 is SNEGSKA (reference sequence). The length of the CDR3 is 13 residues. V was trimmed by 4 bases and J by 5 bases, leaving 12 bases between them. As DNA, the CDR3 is TGCAGTGCTACCGTCCCGCCCCACAATGAGCAGTTCTTC. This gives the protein CSATVPPHNEQFF.

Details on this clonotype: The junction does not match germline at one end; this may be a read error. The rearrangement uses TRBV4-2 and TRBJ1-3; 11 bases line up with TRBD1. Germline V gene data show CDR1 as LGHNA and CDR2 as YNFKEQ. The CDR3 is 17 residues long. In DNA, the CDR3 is TGCGCCAGCAGCTCTCGGGACAGGGGGGTATCTGGAAACACCATATATTTT. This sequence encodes CASSSRDRGVSGNTIYF.

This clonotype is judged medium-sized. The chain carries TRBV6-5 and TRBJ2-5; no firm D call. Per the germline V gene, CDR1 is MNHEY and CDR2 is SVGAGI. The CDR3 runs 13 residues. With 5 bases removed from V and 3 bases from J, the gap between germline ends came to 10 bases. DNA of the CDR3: TGTGCCAGCAGTAAAGGGTGGGAAGAGACCCAGTACTTC. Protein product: CASSKGWEETQYF.

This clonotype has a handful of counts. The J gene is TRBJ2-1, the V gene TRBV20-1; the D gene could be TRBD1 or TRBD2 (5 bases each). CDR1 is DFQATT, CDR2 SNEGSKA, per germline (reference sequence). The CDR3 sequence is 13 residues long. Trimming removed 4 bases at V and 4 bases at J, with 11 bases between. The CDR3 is CSATRDGYNEQFF. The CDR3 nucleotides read TGCAGTGCTACCCGGGACGGATACAATGAGCAGTTCTTC.

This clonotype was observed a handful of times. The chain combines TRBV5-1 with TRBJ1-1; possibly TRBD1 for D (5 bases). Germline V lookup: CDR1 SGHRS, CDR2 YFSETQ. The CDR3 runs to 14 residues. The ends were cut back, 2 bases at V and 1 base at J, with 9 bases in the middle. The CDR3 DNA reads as TGCGCCAGCAGCTTTACGGGGGAGAACACTGAAGCTTTCTTT. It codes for CASSFTGENTEAFF.

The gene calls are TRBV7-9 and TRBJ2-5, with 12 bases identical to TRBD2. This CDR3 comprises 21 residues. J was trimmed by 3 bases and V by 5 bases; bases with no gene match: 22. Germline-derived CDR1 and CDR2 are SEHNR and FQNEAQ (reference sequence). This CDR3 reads CASSGSPAPSTSGRYKETQYF. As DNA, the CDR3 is TGTGCCAGCAGCGGATCACCAGCTCCCTCCACTAGCGGGAGGTATAAAGAGACCCAGTACTTC.

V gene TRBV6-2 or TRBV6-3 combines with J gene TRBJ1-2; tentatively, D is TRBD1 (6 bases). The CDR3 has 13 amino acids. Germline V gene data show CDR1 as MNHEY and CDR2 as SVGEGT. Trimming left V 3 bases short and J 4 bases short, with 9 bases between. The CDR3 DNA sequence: TGTGCCAGCAGTTATTGGGGGCTCTATGGCTACACCTTC. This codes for CASSYWGLYGYTF.

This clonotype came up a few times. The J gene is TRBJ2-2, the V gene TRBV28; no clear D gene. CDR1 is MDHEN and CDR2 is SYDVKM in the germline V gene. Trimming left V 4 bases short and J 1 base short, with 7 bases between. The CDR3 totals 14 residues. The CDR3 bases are TGTGCCAGCAGTTCGCGGTTGAACACCGGGGAGCTGTTTTTT. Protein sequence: CASSSRLNTGELFF.

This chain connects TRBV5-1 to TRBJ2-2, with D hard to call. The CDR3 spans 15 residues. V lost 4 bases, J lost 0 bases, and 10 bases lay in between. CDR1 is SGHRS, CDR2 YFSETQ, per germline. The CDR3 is CASSPPRSNTGELFF. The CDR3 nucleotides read TGCGCCAGCAGCCCCCCGAGGTCGAACACCGGGGAGCTGTTTTTT.

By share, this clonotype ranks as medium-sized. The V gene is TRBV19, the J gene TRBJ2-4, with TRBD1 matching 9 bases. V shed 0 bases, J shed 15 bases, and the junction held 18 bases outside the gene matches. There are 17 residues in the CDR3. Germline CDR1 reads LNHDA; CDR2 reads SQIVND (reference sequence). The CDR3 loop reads CASSIETGGAGVGRRYF. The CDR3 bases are TGTGCCAGTAGTATAGAGACAGGGGGTGCTGGAGTTGGCCGGCGGTACTTC.

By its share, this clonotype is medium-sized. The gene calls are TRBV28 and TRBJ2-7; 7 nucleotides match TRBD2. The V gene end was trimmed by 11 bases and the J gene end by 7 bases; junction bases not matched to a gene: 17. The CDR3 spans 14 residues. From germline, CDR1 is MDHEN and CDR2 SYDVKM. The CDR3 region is CALKASGNVGEQYF. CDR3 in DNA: TGTGCCCTCAAAGCCAGCGGGAACGTTGGGGAGCAGTACTTC.